What follows are 20 T cell receptor beta chains derived from one specimen sequenced in a study of blood T cell repertoires in COVID-19. This table comes from immunoSEQ multiplex PCR, and its TCRdb copy is limited to in-frame clones, with some not included. The sample lists about 320,000 clones; about 85% were seen once. Sequencing used PBMCs or T cells enriched from blood (not recorded which). The receptors here all came from a woman in her 30s who had been exposed to COVID-19.

This clone has more than one count but fewer than ten. This sample also contains other DNA sequences that code for the same CDR3. The CDR3 loop is CASSLGQAYGYTF. CDR3 DNA sequence: TGTGCCAGCAGCTTAGGACAGGCCTATGGCTACACCTTC. The chain uses TRBV11-2 and TRBJ1-2, with D possibly TRBD1 on 6 matching bases. There are 13 residues in the CDR3. The V and J ends lost 1 base and 4 bases respectively, with 7 bases between them. Germline CDR1 is SGHAT and CDR2 is FQNNGV.

This chain uses TRBV28 with TRBJ1-5, with TRBD1 as a possible D gene (6 bases). Germline CDR1 MDHEN, CDR2 SYDVKM. Between the trimmed V and J ends, which lost 2 bases and 9 bases, there was a span of 14 bases. The CDR3 covers 14 residues. The CDR3 nucleotides read TGTGCCAGCAGTTTAGGGGGCCCCGTGGGGCCCCAGCATTTT. Translating it yields CASSLGGPVGPQHF.

This chain connects TRBV7-9 to TRBJ2-7, with TRBD2 as a possible D gene (5 bases). V lost 8 bases and J lost 1, with 15 bases in between. The germline CDR1 and CDR2 sequences are SEHNR and FQNEAQ (reference sequence). This CDR3 has 14 amino acids. CDR3 loop: CASSRAGPSYEQYF. CDR3 nucleotide sequence: TGTGCCAGCTCTCGTGCGGGCCCATCCTACGAGCAGTACTTC.

The chain is built from TRBV12-3 or TRBV12-4 and TRBJ1-2, with a possible D match to TRBD1 (5 bases). The CDR3 is 12 amino acids. Trimming shortened V by 6 bases and J by 8 bases, and 13 bases separated the two germline ends. The CDR3: CASSPRRDGYTF. The CDR3 nucleotides read TGTGCCAGCAGCCCCCGGCGGGACGGCTACACCTTC.

The J gene is TRBJ2-5, the V gene TRBV6-2 or TRBV6-3; TRBD1 aligns across 8 bases. The junction had 6 bases not matched to a gene; V was cut back by 1 base and J by 2 bases. The CDR3 spans 16 residues. Germline CDR1 reads MNHEY; CDR2 reads SVGEGT. CDR3: CASSYYQGAGQETQYF. CDR3 DNA sequence: TGTGCCAGCAGTTACTACCAGGGGGCAGGGCAAGAGACCCAGTACTTC.

The chain joins TRBV30 to TRBJ1-2, with D maybe TRBD1 (6 bases). From germline, CDR1 is GTSNPN and CDR2 SVGIG (reference sequence). The CDR3 extends over 14 amino acids. V lost 1 base to trimming and J lost 4 bases, with 13 bases between them. The CDR3 sequence: CAWSAYRAPYGYTF. CDR3 coding DNA: TGTGCCTGGAGTGCCTACAGGGCCCCCTATGGCTACACCTTC. The entire variable domain, with the rest obtained from reference TRBV30 and TRBJ1-2, is as follows: SQTIHQWPATLVQPVGSPLSLECTVEGTSNPNLYWYRQAAGRGLQLLFYSVGIGQISSEVPQNLSASRPQDRQFILSSKKLLLSDSGFYLCAWSAYRAPYGYTFGSGTRLTVV.

This chain joins TRBV18 and TRBJ2-2, with TRBD1 matching 8 bases. V shed 2 bases and J 2 bases; nucleotides not matched to a gene: 7. The length of the CDR3 is 17 residues. Per germline, CDR1 KGHSH and CDR2 LQKENI. The DNA for the CDR3 is TGTGCCAGCTCACCATCAAACGGACAGGGCAACACCGGGGAGCTGTTTTTT. This sequence encodes CASSPSNGQGNTGELFF.

This clone came up once. The CDR3 region is CASSQEYGETQYF. The CDR3 DNA reads as TGCGCCAGCAGCCAAGAATACGGGGAGACCCAGTACTTC. J is TRBJ2-5 and V is TRBV4-3, with no clear D. The CDR3 covers 13 residues. V was shortened by 0 bases and J by 5 bases, with 7 bases between the two germline ends. Germline V gene sequence: CDR1 LGHNA, CDR2 YSLEER.

This chain uses TRBV3-1 (or the pseudogene TRBV3-2) with TRBJ2-1; TRBD2 matches 13 bases. Germline V gene lookup returns CDR1 LGHDT and CDR2 YNNKEL (reference sequence). Germline trimming cut 4 bases from V and 3 bases from J; bases unmatched to any gene: 15. This CDR3 contains 20 residues. The CDR3 region is CASSLKGGLAGRSLYNEQFF. CDR3 DNA sequence: TGTGCCAGCAGCCTGAAGGGGGGACTAGCGGGGCGTTCCCTCTACAATGAGCAGTTCTTC.

This chain connects TRBV7-8 to TRBJ1-5, with D unclear. Germline V gene sequence: CDR1 SGHVS, CDR2 FQNEAQ. This CDR3 spans 16 amino acids. V gave up 1 base and J gave up 0 bases, with 10 bases separating them. The CDR3 nucleotides are TGTGCCAGCAGCTTAGAATACAGTTCTAGCAATCAGCCCCAGCATTTT. Protein product: CASSLEYSSSNQPQHF.

A few counts support this clone. This chain joins TRBV7-2 and TRBJ2-2, with 13 bases lining up with TRBD2. V was pared by 5 bases and J by 4 bases, with 10 bases of the junction left unmatched. Germline CDR1 SGHTA, CDR2 FQGNSA. CDR3 size: 18 residues. The DNA of the CDR3 is TGTGCCAGCAGCGGAGGGGGCGGGACTAGCGGGATCACCGGGGAGCTGTTTTTT. This encodes CASSGGGGTSGITGELFF.

The chain has TRBV9 and TRBJ2-7, with TRBD2 matching 8 bases. The CDR3 totals 14 residues. Germline-derived CDR1 and CDR2 are SGDLS and YYNGEE. With 0 bases clipped from V and 3 bases from J, the junction kept 2 bases outside the gene matches. CDR3 region: CASSVALAGYEQYF. CDR3 coding DNA: TGTGCCAGCAGCGTAGCTCTAGCGGGCTACGAGCAGTACTTC.

The chain couples TRBV12-3 or TRBV12-4 to TRBJ2-3, with D unclear. The CDR3 has 13 residues. Trimming pared 5 bases from V and 7 bases from J, leaving 13 bases between. The DNA for the CDR3 is TGTGCCAGCAGTCAAGCGCCGGTCAATACGCAGTATTTT. This gives the protein CASSQAPVNTQYF.

The chain is built from TRBV3-1 (or the pseudogene TRBV3-2) and TRBJ2-3, with D perhaps matching TRBD2 (5 bases). The CDR3 sequence is 16 residues long. CDR1 is LGHDT and CDR2 is YNNKEL in the germline V gene (reference sequence). V was pared by 1 base and J by 3 bases, with 14 bases between. DNA for the CDR3: TGTGCCAGCAGCCAAGCGCCGAGGGCGAGAACAGATACGCAGTATTTT. Translating it yields CASSQAPRARTDTQYF.

This sequence joins TRBV18 and TRBJ1-6; tentative D call: TRBD1 (6 bases). Germline CDR1 reads KGHSH; CDR2 reads LQKENI. CDR3 length: 14 residues. V shed 8 bases and J shed 8 bases, with 16 bases lying between them. As DNA, the CDR3 is TGTGCCAGCCAATTTACAGGGAGTTATTCACCCCTCCACTTT. It specifies CASQFTGSYSPLHF.

This clone came up once. The chain has TRBV10-1 and TRBJ2-3; the match to TRBD1 covers 8 bases. The germline V gene has CDR1 WNHNN and CDR2 SYGVQD (reference sequence). Trimming removed 0 bases from V and 4 bases from J; junction bases left unmatched: 0. The CDR3 is 14 amino acids. This chain's CDR3 is CASSESQGADTQYF. As DNA, the CDR3 is TGCGCCAGCAGTGAGTCACAGGGGGCAGATACGCAGTATTTT.

The chain uses TRBV6-2 or TRBV6-3 and TRBJ1-6; 7 nucleotides agree with TRBD1. This CDR3 has 18 amino acids. CDR1 MNHEY and CDR2 SVGEGT come from the germline V gene. The V segment lost 5 bases and the J segment 0 bases; nucleotides outside the gene matches: 10. The DNA for the CDR3 is TGTGCCAGCAGTCTCCCGCCGGGACAGAGCTCCTATAATTCACCCCTCCACTTT. It translates to CASSLPPGQSSYNSPLHF.

This clone was detected once. J is TRBJ1-1 and V is TRBV19; TRBD1 might be the D (6 bases). The V gene lost 1 base and the J gene lost 7 bases, with 10 bases spanning the gap. Germline V gives CDR1 LNHDA, CDR2 SQIVND (reference sequence). The CDR3 sequence is 13 residues long. CDR3 DNA: TGTGCCAGTAGTATAGTGAGGGGGAATGAAGCTTTCTTT. Its translation: CASSIVRGNEAFF.

A single count supports this clone. In DNA form, the CDR3 reads TGTGCCAGCAGCTTTGAAAGGGCGGGCTCACCCCTCCACTTT. This encodes CASSFERAGSPLHF. This chain connects TRBV7-9 to TRBJ1-6; D ambiguous. There are 14 residues in the CDR3. Germline V lookup: CDR1 SEHNR, CDR2 FQNEAQ (reference sequence). The germline V and J ends were trimmed by 3 bases and 10 bases, with 13 bases remaining between them.

The chain carries TRBV7-2 and TRBJ1-6; 12 nucleotides align to TRBD1. Germline-derived CDR1 and CDR2 are SGHTA and FQGNSA. Unmatched junction bases numbered 4, after V lost 1 base and J lost 6 bases. This CDR3 contains 17 residues. The CDR3 here is CASSLGDRGRFNSPLHF. CDR3 DNA sequence: TGTGCCAGCAGCTTAGGGGACAGGGGGCGTTTTAATTCACCCCTCCACTTT.